Below, 24 T cell receptor beta chains from the same sample are listed, as sequenced in a study of siplizumab effects on memory and regulatory T cells. TCRdb keeps only in-frame clones here, not all; method: immunoSEQ multiplex PCR. The sample has about 100,000 clones; 94% are singletons. Sequencing was performed on non-Treg CD4+ T cells sorted from blood. The source of these receptors is a human donor in good health.

V usage is TRBV5-5 and J usage is TRBJ2-7; D is ambiguous. The germline V and J ends were trimmed by 2 bases and 0 bases, with 3 bases remaining between them. Germline assignment: CDR1 SGHKS and CDR2 YYEKEE (reference sequence). This CDR3 contains 12 residues. The DNA of the CDR3 is TGTGCCAGCAGCTTAAGCTCCTACGAGCAGTACTTC. Translating it yields CASSLSSYEQYF.

The rearrangement uses TRBV6-6 and TRBJ2-7; TRBD2 matches at 8 bases. This CDR3 has 13 amino acids. V was clipped by 5 bases and J by 3 bases; unmatched bases: 3. Germline V gene data show CDR1 as MNHNY and CDR2 as SVGAGI (reference sequence). CDR3 amino acids: CASSSGSFYEQYF. CDR3 DNA: TGTGCCAGCAGTAGCGGGAGTTTCTACGAGCAGTACTTC.

The chain employs TRBV6-1 and TRBJ2-7; D not certain. Germline assignment: CDR1 MNHNS and CDR2 SASEGT. This CDR3 has 12 residues. The V and J ends lost 3 bases and 1 base respectively, with 4 bases between them. Here the CDR3 DNA reads TGTGCCAGCAGTGAGCATTCCTACGAGCAGTACTTC. Translated, it gives CASSEHSYEQYF.

The chain joins TRBV19 to TRBJ1-6; 10 bases are a match to TRBD1. The CDR3 contains 15 residues. V shed 7 bases, J shed 11 bases, and the junction held 11 bases outside the gene matches. Germline lookup yields CDR1 LNHDA and CDR2 SQIVND (reference sequence). DNA for the CDR3: TGTGCCAGTACCTACCGGGACAGGGGACGGGCACCCCTCCACTTT. Its translation is CASTYRDRGRAPLHF.

This clone appeared a single time. The chain carries TRBV5-1 and TRBJ2-6; D unresolved. The germline CDR1 and CDR2 sequences are SGHRS and YFSETQ. Trimming stripped 4 bases from V and 0 bases from J, with 14 bases between. This CDR3 has 17 amino acids. DNA of the CDR3: TGCGCCAGCAGCCCCCTAGGACGGACCTCTGGGGCCAACGTCCTGACTTTC. The encoded protein is CASSPLGRTSGANVLTF.

The J gene is TRBJ1-1, the V gene TRBV25-1; D is uncertain. The CDR3 loop spans 16 amino acids. Trimming took off 1 base at V and 1 base at J, with 13 bases between the two ends. The germline V gene encodes CDR1 MGHDK and CDR2 SYGVNS. CDR3 amino acids: CASSELGFTTNTEAFF. CDR3 in DNA: TGTGCCAGCAGTGAATTGGGCTTCACAACGAACACTGAAGCTTTCTTT.

This clone was seen a single time. This sequence joins TRBV29-1 and TRBJ2-4, with TRBD2 matching 7 bases. Germline V gene sequence: CDR1 SQVTM, CDR2 ANQGSEA. The CDR3 consists of 14 residues. Unmatched junction bases numbered 6, after V lost 4 bases and J lost 3 bases. This CDR3 is CSVVRAGSKNIQYF. CDR3 in DNA: TGCAGCGTTGTTCGAGCGGGGAGCAAAAACATTCAGTACTTC.

This chain connects TRBV4-1 to TRBJ1-1; D is undetermined. CDR3 size: 13 residues. Germline V gives CDR1 MGHRA, CDR2 YSYEKL. V lost 0 bases to trimming and J lost 5 bases, with 7 bases between them. The CDR3 reads CASSQDLRTEAFF. The CDR3 DNA sequence: TGCGCCAGCAGCCAAGATTTGCGGACTGAAGCTTTCTTT.

The J gene is TRBJ2-1, the V gene TRBV7-8, with 9 bases that match TRBD2. Germline CDR1 and CDR2: SGHVS and FQNEAQ. CDR3 length: 16 amino acids. V was clipped by 2 bases and J by 11 bases; unmatched bases: 13. The CDR3 here is CASSLSNSGGSMKQFF. CDR3 DNA sequence: TGTGCCAGCAGCTTAAGTAATAGCGGGGGATCAATGAAGCAGTTCTTC.

This chain joins TRBV29-1 and TRBJ1-1; a weak D match, TRBD1 (5 bases). The V gene lost 6 bases and the J gene lost 0 bases, with 11 bases spanning the gap. Looked up from germline, CDR1 is SQVTM and CDR2 is ANQGSEA. This CDR3 contains 13 residues. The CDR3 DNA is TGCAGCGTCAGGAGGGGCTTGAACACTGAAGCTTTCTTT. It specifies CSVRRGLNTEAFF. Variable domain in full (rest from reference TRBV29-1 and TRBJ1-1): SAVISQKPSRDICQRGTSLTIQCQVDSQVTMMFWYRQQPGQSLTLIATANQGSEATYESGFVIDKFPISRPNLTFSTLTVSNMSPEDSSIYLCSVRRGLNTEAFFGQGTRLTVV.

This clone has a count of ten or more. The CDR3 sequence: CASSPLDLGETQYF. In DNA, the CDR3 is TGTGCCAGCAGCCCACTAGACCTGGGGGAGACCCAGTACTTC. This chain links TRBV6-6 with TRBJ2-5; tentative D call: TRBD2 (5 bases). Trimming shortened V by 6 bases and J by 5 bases, and 16 bases separated the two germline ends. The germline V gene has CDR1 MNHNY and CDR2 SVGAGI (reference sequence). CDR3 length: 14 residues.

The chain employs TRBV19 and TRBJ1-5, with D tentatively TRBD1 (6 bases). The CDR3 consists of 12 residues. Looked up from germline, CDR1 is LNHDA and CDR2 is SQIVND (reference sequence). Deletions cut 7 bases from V and 7 bases from J, with 11 bases between. This CDR3 is CASNTGWQPQHF. In DNA, the CDR3 is TGTGCCAGTAATACAGGGTGGCAGCCCCAGCATTTT.

The chain is built from TRBV11-2 and TRBJ1-2, with TRBD1 matching over 9 bases. Germline CDR1 SGHAT, CDR2 FQNNGV. The CDR3 totals 18 residues. The V gene end was trimmed by 4 bases and the J gene end by 4 bases; junction bases not matched to a gene: 16. Here the CDR3 DNA reads TGTGCCAGCAGCTCAACCCGAGCCCGGGACAGGGCCAGCTATGGCTACACCTTC. Its protein is CASSSTRARDRASYGYTF.

The V and J genes are TRBV29-1 and TRBJ2-3; tentatively, D is TRBD1 or TRBD2 (7 bases each). Trimming cost V 7 bases and J 2 bases, with 22 bases left between them. Looked up from germline, CDR1 is SQVTM and CDR2 is ANQGSEA. The CDR3 length is 16 residues. The CDR3 is CSAGGGLYLYTDTQYF. Written as DNA, the CDR3 is TGCAGCGCAGGGGGGGGACTCTACTTGTACACAGATACGCAGTATTTT.

The V call is TRBV27, the J call TRBJ1-3, with TRBD1 identical over 11 bases. Germline assignment: CDR1 MNHEY and CDR2 SMNVEV (reference sequence). The length of the CDR3 is 18 residues. V lost 2 bases, J lost 0 bases, and 6 bases stayed unmatched. The DNA for the CDR3 is TGTGCCAGCAGTTTAGCAAGGGGGACAGGGGGCTCTGGAAACACCATATATTTT. Amino acids: CASSLARGTGGSGNTIYF.

V and J are TRBV5-1 and TRBJ2-1; D is ambiguous. CDR3 length: 14 residues. CDR1 SGHRS and CDR2 YFSETQ come from the germline V gene. With 6 bases removed from V and 4 bases from J, the gap between germline ends came to 14 bases. Here the CDR3 DNA reads TGCGCCAGCACCCCCGACGGGTATTACAATGAGCAGTTCTTC. This gives the protein CASTPDGYYNEQFF.

The CDR3 sequence: CASSLDLNTGELFF. The CDR3 DNA sequence: TGTGCCAGCAGCTTAGACTTAAACACCGGGGAGCTGTTTTTT. The chain combines TRBV7-9 with TRBJ2-2; no clear D. Looked up from germline, CDR1 is SEHNR and CDR2 is FQNEAQ (reference sequence). V shed 1 base and J shed 2 bases, with 5 bases lying between them. The CDR3 is made up of 14 amino acids.

CDR3 DNA sequence: TGTGCCAGCAGCTTTGGTAGAGAATCATGGTTCGAGCAGTACTTC. It codes for CASSFGRESWFEQYF. The chain carries TRBV5-8 and TRBJ2-7; D ambiguous. This CDR3 comprises 15 residues. CDR1 SGHTS and CDR2 YDEGEE come from the germline V gene. The germline V and J ends were trimmed by 2 bases and 6 bases, with 18 bases remaining between them.

This clone was seen a single time. The rearrangement joins TRBV14 to TRBJ2-5; 8 bases match TRBD1. CDR3 size: 17 residues. Germline loops: CDR1 SGHDN, CDR2 FVKESK. V shed 3 bases and J 2 bases; nucleotides not matched to a gene: 11. The CDR3 protein is CASSHPGVRDRQETQYF. The CDR3 DNA reads as TGTGCCAGCAGCCACCCCGGGGTACGGGACAGGCAAGAGACCCAGTACTTC.

Only one count was recorded for this clone. The chain employs TRBV5-6 and TRBJ2-3, with 8 bases aligning to TRBD1. The length of the CDR3 is 15 residues. CDR1 and CDR2 from the germline V gene are SGHDT and YYEEEE. V dropped 3 bases and J dropped 2; count of bases not matched to a gene: 5. The CDR3 DNA is TGTGCCAGCAGCTCATTGGACAGGGACACAGATACGCAGTATTTT. Translation gives CASSSLDRDTDTQYF.

The rearrangement joins TRBV25-1 to TRBJ1-2; D call uncertain. The germline gives CDR1 MGHDK, CDR2 SYGVNS. Trimming left V 4 bases short and J 4 bases short, with 7 bases between. The CDR3 sequence is 12 residues long. CDR3 sequence reads: CASSGSTYGYTF. DNA for the CDR3: TGTGCCAGCAGTGGAAGTACCTATGGCTACACCTTC.

The chain uses TRBV19 and TRBJ1-5; unclear D gene. Germline V gene sequence: CDR1 LNHDA, CDR2 SQIVND (reference sequence). This CDR3 region has 13 residues. The V and J ends lost 5 bases and 1 base respectively, with 6 bases between them. The CDR3 region is CASSEESNQPQHF. The CDR3 bases are TGTGCCAGTAGTGAGGAGAGCAATCAGCCCCAGCATTTT.

The rearrangement uses TRBV7-3 and TRBJ2-3, with D perhaps being TRBD1 or TRBD2 (5 bases each). Per the germline V gene, CDR1 is SGHTA and CDR2 is FQGTGA. Trimming stripped 3 bases from V and 4 bases from J, with 11 bases between. There are 14 residues in the CDR3. The CDR3 protein is CASSFDRGADTQYF. CDR3 DNA sequence: TGTGCCAGCAGCTTTGACCGGGGCGCAGATACGCAGTATTTT.

V usage is TRBV19 and J usage is TRBJ1-1, with 8 bases matching TRBD1. The trim removed 9 bases at V and 7 bases at J, leaving 13 bases unmatched. From germline, CDR1 is LNHDA and CDR2 SQIVND (reference sequence). This CDR3 region has 14 residues. CDR3 in amino acids: CASRTGQTRIEAFF. Written as DNA, the CDR3 is TGTGCCAGCCGGACAGGGCAAACCCGAATTGAAGCTTTCTTT.